What follows is one T cell receptor beta chain and its context. The Seattle patients joined while their infection was active and were tracked longitudinally afterward. This entry is derived from a study of blood T cell repertoires in COVID-19. Study summary: Italy, Spain and the United States were the sources of the convalescent and acute COVID-19 samples. The cDNA or gDNA used as material had been derived from T cells, B-cell-depleted T cells, or PBMCs.

The assay was immunoSEQ multiplex PCR, and TCRdb's table has in-frame clones only and misses some. The table includes roughly 200,000 clones, about four fifths detected once. J was trimmed by 5 bases and V by 0 bases; bases with no gene match: 4. The CDR3 has 15 amino acids. The germline gives CDR1 LNHDA, CDR2 SQIVND (reference sequence). The receptor comes from a woman between 40 and 55 years old with COVID-19, enrolled during active disease. Sample: peripheral blood. V and J are TRBV19 and TRBJ2-1; 7 nucleotides align to TRBD2. The CDR3 coding sequence is TGTGCCAGTAGTATAGATGGCGGGGGAAACAATGAGCAGTTCTTC. It specifies CASSIDGGGNNEQFF.